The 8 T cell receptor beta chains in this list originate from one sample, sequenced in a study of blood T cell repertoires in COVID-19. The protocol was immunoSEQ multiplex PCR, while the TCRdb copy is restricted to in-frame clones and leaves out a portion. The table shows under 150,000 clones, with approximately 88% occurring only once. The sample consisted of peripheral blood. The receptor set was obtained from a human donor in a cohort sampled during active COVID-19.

The CDR3 coding sequence is TGTGCCAGCAGTTACTCGACGGGCCTAGGGGACTACGAGCAGTACTTC. It codes for CASSYSTGLGDYEQYF. The chain employs TRBV6-5 and TRBJ2-7, with D possibly matching TRBD1 (5 bases). V was clipped by 0 bases and J by 3 bases, with 15 bases between them. Germline lookup yields CDR1 MNHEY and CDR2 SVGAGI. The CDR3 has 16 amino acids.

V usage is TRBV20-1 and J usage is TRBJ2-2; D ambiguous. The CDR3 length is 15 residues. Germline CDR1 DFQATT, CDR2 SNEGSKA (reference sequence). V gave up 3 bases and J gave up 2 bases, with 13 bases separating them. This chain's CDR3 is CSASAPVLNTGELFF. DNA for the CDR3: TGCAGTGCTAGTGCCCCGGTCTTAAACACCGGGGAGCTGTTTTTT.

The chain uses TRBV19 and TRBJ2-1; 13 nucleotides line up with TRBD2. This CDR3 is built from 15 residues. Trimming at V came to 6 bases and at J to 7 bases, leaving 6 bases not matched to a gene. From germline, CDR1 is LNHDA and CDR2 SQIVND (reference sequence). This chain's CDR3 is CASRFTSGGANEQFF. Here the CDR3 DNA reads TGTGCCAGTAGATTCACTAGCGGGGGGGCAAATGAGCAGTTCTTC.

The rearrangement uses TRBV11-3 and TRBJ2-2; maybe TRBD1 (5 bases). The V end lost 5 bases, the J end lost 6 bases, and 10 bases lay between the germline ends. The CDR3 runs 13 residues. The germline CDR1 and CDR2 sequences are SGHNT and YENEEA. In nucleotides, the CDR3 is TGTGCCAGCAGCGTAACAGGACCCGGGGAGCTGTTTTTT. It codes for CASSVTGPGELFF.

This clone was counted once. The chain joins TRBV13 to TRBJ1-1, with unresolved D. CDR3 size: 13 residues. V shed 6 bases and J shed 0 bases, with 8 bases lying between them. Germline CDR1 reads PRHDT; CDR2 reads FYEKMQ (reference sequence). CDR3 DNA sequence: TGTGCCAGCAGAGCGGCCATGAACACTGAAGCTTTCTTT. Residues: CASRAAMNTEAFF.

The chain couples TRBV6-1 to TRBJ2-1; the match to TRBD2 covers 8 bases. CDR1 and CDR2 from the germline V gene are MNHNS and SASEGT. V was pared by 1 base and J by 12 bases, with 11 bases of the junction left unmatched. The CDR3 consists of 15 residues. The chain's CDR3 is CASSEEVAGRLMQFF. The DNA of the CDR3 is TGTGCCAGCAGTGAAGAGGTAGCGGGGCGCTTAATGCAGTTCTTC.

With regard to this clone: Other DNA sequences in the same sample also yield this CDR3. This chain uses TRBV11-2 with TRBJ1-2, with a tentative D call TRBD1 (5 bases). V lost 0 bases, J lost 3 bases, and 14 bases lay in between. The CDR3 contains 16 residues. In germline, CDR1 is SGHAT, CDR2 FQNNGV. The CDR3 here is CASSLDLGGADYGYTF. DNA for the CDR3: TGTGCCAGCAGCTTAGATCTAGGAGGGGCAGACTATGGCTACACCTTC.

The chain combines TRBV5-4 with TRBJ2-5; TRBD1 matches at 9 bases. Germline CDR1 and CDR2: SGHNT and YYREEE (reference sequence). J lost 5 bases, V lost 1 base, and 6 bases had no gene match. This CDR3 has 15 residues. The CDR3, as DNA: TGTGCCAGCAGCTTGCCAACAGGGGGCGGGGAGACCCAGTACTTC. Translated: CASSLPTGGGETQYF.